The clone carrying this T cell receptor (beta chain) turned up a few times. The antigen remains undetermined. The sample is drawn from a study of blood T cells in healthy people across ages. Study-wide points: CMV status of donors was not determined, possibly confounding expanded clonotype changes.

The CDR3 is 17 amino acids. The germline V gene has CDR1 SGHVS and CDR2 FQNEAQ. V lost 8 bases and J lost 1; bases outside the gene matches: 12. A second about 7 to 12 cycle PCR used barcoded and J-beta primers. TCRdb re-analysed the 5' RACE reads in MiXCR, keeping a single row per CDR3 protein. The sample lists 850,000 to 1,000,000 distinct CDR3 sequences; about 53% were seen once. Sequencing was carried out using blood. The gene calls are TRBV7-8 and TRBJ2-3; 10 bases align to TRBD1. The source of this sequence is a woman aged 55-70 years in good health. The CDR3 DNA sequence: TGTGCCAGCCTCGGGGACAGGGGAATACGGGGCACAGATACGCAGTATTTT. It translates to CASLGDRGIRGTDTQYF.